One and the same sample provided the 14 T cell receptor beta chains below, sequenced in a study of T cells after posttransplantation cyclophosphamide. Assay: immunoSEQ multiplex PCR; the TCRdb copy retains only in-frame clones and omits some. The sample includes 25,000 to 30,000 clones, none of them occurring once. Sequences were obtained from PBMCs. The receptors were sampled from a man aged 45-60 years in good health, CMV-negative, and a related stem cell transplant donor.

At least ten counts were recorded for this clone. V usage is TRBV27 and J usage is TRBJ2-7; 7 bases are a match to TRBD1. CDR1 MNHEY and CDR2 SMNVEV come from the germline V gene (reference sequence). The V gene end was trimmed by 4 bases and the J gene end by 2 bases; junction bases not matched to a gene: 8. CDR3 length: 15 amino acids. CDR3: CASSSRRDSPYEQYF. CDR3 DNA sequence: TGTGCCAGCAGTTCCCGCCGGGACAGTCCCTACGAGCAGTACTTC.

This clone was picked up many times. This chain connects TRBV20-1 to TRBJ2-5; 9 bases agree with TRBD2. The V gene's germline CDR1 is DFQATT and CDR2 SNEGSKA (reference sequence). There are 11 residues in the CDR3. Trimming at V came to 7 bases and at J to 7 bases, leaving 4 bases not matched to a gene. The CDR3 nucleotides are TGCAGTGGGGCGGGGGGGAGGACCCAGTACTTC. Encoded protein: CSGAGGRTQYF.

Ten or more counts support this clone. This sequence joins TRBV9 and TRBJ2-3, with a possible D match to TRBD2 (6 bases). The CDR3 covers 16 residues. V lost 1 base and J 1 base, leaving 13 bases between the germline ends. The germline gives CDR1 SGDLS, CDR2 YYNGEE. The CDR3 nucleotides read TGTGCCAGCAGCGTACTTTCGGGAGTGGGCACAGATACGCAGTATTTT. Its translation: CASSVLSGVGTDTQYF.

This clone was observed at least ten times. This chain connects TRBV11-2 to TRBJ1-4; 8 bases align to TRBD1. This CDR3 contains 16 residues. Germline loops: CDR1 SGHAT, CDR2 FQNNGV. Unmatched junction bases numbered 10, after V lost 2 bases and J lost 8 bases. The CDR3 loop is CASSLRSGQAKEKLFF. CDR3 DNA: TGTGCCAGCAGCTTAAGGTCGGGACAGGCCAAAGAAAAACTGTTTTTT. The full variable domain, rest sourced from reference TRBV11-2 and TRBJ1-4, is EAGVAQSPRYKIIEKRQSVAFWCNPISGHATLYWYQQILGQGPKLLIQFQNNGVVDDSQLPKDRFSAERLKGVDSTLKIQPAKLEDSAVYLCASSLRSGQAKEKLFFGSGTQLSVL.

This clone was seen repeatedly, ten times or more. The chain combines TRBV9 with TRBJ2-7, with D unclear. There are 13 residues in the CDR3. V was pared by 4 bases and J by 6 bases, with 14 bases between. Per the germline V gene, CDR1 is SGDLS and CDR2 is YYNGEE. The CDR3 loop is CASSPLTSGEQYF. The CDR3 nucleotides read TGTGCCAGCAGCCCCCTGACTTCGGGCGAGCAGTACTTC.

This clone was seen repeatedly, ten times or more. This sequence joins TRBV27 and TRBJ1-3, with TRBD1 matching over 8 bases. Germline V lookup: CDR1 MNHEY, CDR2 SMNVEV (reference sequence). The V segment lost 4 bases and the J segment 4 bases; nucleotides outside the gene matches: 0. The CDR3 covers 13 residues. The CDR3 protein is CASSSGGGNTIYF. CDR3 nucleotide sequence: TGTGCCAGCAGTTCAGGGGGCGGAAACACCATATATTTT.

This clone has a handful of counts. The rearrangement links TRBV7-2 to TRBJ2-3; TRBD2 matches 11 bases. The V and J ends lost 1 base and 5 bases, in that order; junction bases with no gene match: 2. CDR3 length: 15 amino acids. Germline assignment: CDR1 SGHTA and CDR2 FQGNSA. The CDR3 loop reads CASSLGSGRGDTQYF. CDR3 in DNA: TGTGCCAGCAGCTTAGGTAGCGGGAGGGGAGATACGCAGTATTTT.

The table lists this clone with many counts. The V gene is TRBV5-1, the J gene TRBJ1-3; D is uncertain. This CDR3 is built from 14 residues. The germline gives CDR1 SGHRS, CDR2 YFSETQ. The V and J ends lost 1 base and 4 bases respectively, with 9 bases between them. CDR3 in amino acids: CASSLSEYGNTIYF. As DNA, the CDR3 is TGCGCCAGCAGCTTGTCTGAGTACGGAAACACCATATATTTT.

This clone was detected many times. The chain links TRBV27 to TRBJ2-7, with D possibly being TRBD1 (6 bases). V was pared by 5 bases and J by 5 bases, with 16 bases between. This CDR3 is 14 amino acids long. Germline-derived CDR1 and CDR2 are MNHEY and SMNVEV (reference sequence). CDR3 DNA: TGTGCCAGCAGTGACTACGTCCGGGACAACGAGCAGTACTTC. Amino acid sequence: CASSDYVRDNEQYF.

In its sample, this clone was seen many times. The chain has TRBV19 and TRBJ2-3, with 7 bases lining up with TRBD1. This CDR3 contains 14 residues. V dropped 2 bases and J dropped 5; count of bases not matched to a gene: 4. The germline gives CDR1 LNHDA, CDR2 SQIVND (reference sequence). The DNA of the CDR3 is TGTGCCAGTAGTATACGGCAGGGGGAAGATACGCAGTATTTT. Its protein is CASSIRQGEDTQYF.

This clone was seen many times. The chain combines TRBV19 with TRBJ1-5; D is undetermined. Trimming took 5 bases from V and 2 from J, leaving 13 bases between them. The V gene's germline CDR1 is LNHDA and CDR2 SQIVND (reference sequence). The CDR3 length is 15 residues. The CDR3 DNA reads TGTGCCAGTAGTTGGGGAGGGCTAGGCAATCAGCCCCAGCATTTT. It yields the protein CASSWGGLGNQPQHF.

This clone was recorded many times. CDR3 nucleotides: TGTGCCAGTAGAGTGTTGAGGGACAATCAGCCCCAGCATTTT. This sequence encodes CASRVLRDNQPQHF. The V call is TRBV19, the J call TRBJ1-5, with unresolved D. The germline V gene has CDR1 LNHDA and CDR2 SQIVND (reference sequence). CDR3 length: 14 amino acids. Trimming took 6 bases from V and 3 from J, leaving 12 bases between them.

This clone was recorded many times. The chain carries TRBV4-1 and TRBJ2-7; the D is unclear. The germline CDR1 and CDR2 sequences are MGHRA and YSYEKL. The CDR3 runs 14 residues. V was pared by 1 base and J by 3 bases, with 10 bases between. CDR3 amino acids: CASSQVAGNYEQYF. In DNA form, the CDR3 reads TGCGCCAGCAGCCAAGTCGCAGGAAACTACGAGCAGTACTTC.

This clone was counted many times. This chain joins TRBV7-9 and TRBJ1-5; possibly TRBD1 for D (6 bases). The CDR3 totals 15 residues. V was pared by 5 bases and J by 4 bases, with 15 bases between. Looked up from germline, CDR1 is SEHNR and CDR2 is FQNEAQ (reference sequence). The chain's CDR3 is CASSNTGTGNQPQHF. In nucleotides, the CDR3 is TGTGCCAGCAGCAACACAGGGACGGGGAATCAGCCCCAGCATTTT.